This TCR beta chain was captured by sequencing in a study of beta chain features in type 1 diabetes. Study-wide results and caveats: People with Type 1 diabetes carried modestly yet significantly shorter TCRB CDR3s in all four CD4+ subsets. Fewer insertions but more deletions were seen at VDJ junctions in type 1 diabetes patients. Naive, central memory and Treg TCRB repertoires appeared more alike in patients than in healthy donors. Since sequencing was performed on cDNA, cells with high TCR expression could be over-represented.

The sequenced template was cDNA made from the entire isolated RNA. TCRdb keeps only in-frame clones here, not all; method: immunoSEQ multiplex PCR. The sample has 250,000 to 300,000 clones; approximately 8% are singletons. Points on this clone: Its antigen is as yet unknown.

Germline V gene lookup returns CDR1 MNHNS and CDR2 SASEGT. The CDR3 spans 13 residues. V lost 0 bases and J 4 bases, leaving 6 bases between the germline ends. The sample taken for sequencing was central memory CD4+ T cells from blood. This TCR was sampled from a woman aged 18-30 years in good health. V usage is TRBV6-1 and J usage is TRBJ1-2; unclear D gene. DNA of the CDR3: TGTGCCAGCAGTGAAGCACGGATCTATGGCTACACCTTC. It codes for CASSEARIYGYTF.